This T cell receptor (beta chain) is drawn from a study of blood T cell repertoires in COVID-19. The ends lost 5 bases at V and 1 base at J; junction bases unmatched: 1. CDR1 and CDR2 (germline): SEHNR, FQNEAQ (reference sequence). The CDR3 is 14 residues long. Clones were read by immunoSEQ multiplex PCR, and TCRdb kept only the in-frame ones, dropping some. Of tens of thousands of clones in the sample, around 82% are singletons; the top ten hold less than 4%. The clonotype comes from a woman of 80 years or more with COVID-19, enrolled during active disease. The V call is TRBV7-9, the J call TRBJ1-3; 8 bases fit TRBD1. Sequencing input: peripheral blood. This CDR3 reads CASSRTGSGNTIYF. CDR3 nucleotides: TGTGCCAGCAGCCGGACAGGGTCTGGAAACACCATATATTTT.